The source of this T cell receptor (beta chain) is a study of beta chain features in type 1 diabetes. All of the isolated RNA was reverse transcribed, so expressed TCRB transcripts were sequenced. Only in-frame clones appear in the TCRdb table, and some are missing; sequencing was by immunoSEQ multiplex PCR. The sample has 900,000 or so clones, around a sixth seen once. V was shortened by 4 bases and J by 3 bases, with 16 bases between the two germline ends. The germline CDR1 and CDR2 sequences are SGHTA and FQGTGA. The CDR3 is 16 amino acids. This chain links TRBV7-3 with TRBJ2-1; D not certain. The sequenced sample consisted of naive CD4+ T cells from blood. This TCR derives from a woman aged 18-29 years in good health. As DNA, the CDR3 is TGTGCCAGCAGCTCCGCCTCGGGCGCCCTCTACAATGAGCAGTTCTTC. It codes for CASSSASGALYNEQFF.